The entry that follows covers one T cell receptor (beta chain) sequence. The CDR3 spans 14 residues. V lost 0 bases, J lost 0 bases, and 6 bases lay in between. Germline lookup yields CDR1 MNHEY and CDR2 SVGAGI. The data were obtained in a study of human T cells and chemical hapten exposure. Time point noted: pre-sensitization, week 0. Treatment noted: therapeutic diphenylcyclopropenone sensitization with weekly scalp DPC. From the RACE reads, TCRdb called clonotypes with MiXCR, one entry per CDR3 protein. The table lists around 200,000 distinct CDR3 sequences, around 30% of them singletons. The specimen comprised whole blood, sampled in connection with sensitization to the hapten diphenylcyclopropenone (DPC). This TCR derives from a woman younger than 45 with alopecia areata. Some clones in this sample may be carry-over from other donors' samples. The chain carries TRBV6-5 and TRBJ2-7; D not resolved. The CDR3 sequence: CASSYSVLSYEQYF. In nucleotides, the CDR3 is TGTGCCAGCAGTTACTCGGTTCTCTCCTACGAGCAGTACTTC.